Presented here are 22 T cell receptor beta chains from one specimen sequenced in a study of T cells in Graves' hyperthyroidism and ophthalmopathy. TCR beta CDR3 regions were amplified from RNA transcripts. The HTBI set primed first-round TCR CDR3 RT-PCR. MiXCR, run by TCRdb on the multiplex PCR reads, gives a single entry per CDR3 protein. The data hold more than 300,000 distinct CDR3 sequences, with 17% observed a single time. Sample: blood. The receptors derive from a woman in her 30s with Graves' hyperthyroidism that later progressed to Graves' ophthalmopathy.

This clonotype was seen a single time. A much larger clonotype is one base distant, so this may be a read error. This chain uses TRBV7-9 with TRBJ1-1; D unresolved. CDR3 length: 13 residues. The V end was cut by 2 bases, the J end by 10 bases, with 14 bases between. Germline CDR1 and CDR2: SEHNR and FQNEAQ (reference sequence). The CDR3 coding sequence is TGTGCCAGCAGCTTAACGGACCATAGGCGAGCTTTCTTT. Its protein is CASSLTDHRRAFF.

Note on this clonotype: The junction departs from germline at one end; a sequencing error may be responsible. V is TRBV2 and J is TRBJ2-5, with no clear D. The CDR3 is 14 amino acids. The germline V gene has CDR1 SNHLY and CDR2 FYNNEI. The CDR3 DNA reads TGTGCCGGCAGCGTACTGGCCGGCCAAGAGACCCAGTACTTC. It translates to CAGSVLAGQETQYF.

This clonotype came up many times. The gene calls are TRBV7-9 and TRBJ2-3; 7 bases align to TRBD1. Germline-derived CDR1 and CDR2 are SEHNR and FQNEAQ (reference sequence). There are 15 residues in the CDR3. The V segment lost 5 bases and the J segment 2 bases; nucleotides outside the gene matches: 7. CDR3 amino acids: CASSPRDRTTDTQYF. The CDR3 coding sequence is TGTGCCAGCAGCCCCAGGGACAGAACCACAGATACGCAGTATTTT.

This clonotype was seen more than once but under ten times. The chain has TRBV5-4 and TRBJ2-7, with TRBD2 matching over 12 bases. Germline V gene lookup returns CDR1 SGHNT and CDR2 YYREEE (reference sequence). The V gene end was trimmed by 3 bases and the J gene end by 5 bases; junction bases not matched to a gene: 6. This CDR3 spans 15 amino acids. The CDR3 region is CASSSLAGGIHEQYF. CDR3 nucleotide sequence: TGTGCCAGCAGCTCTCTAGCGGGAGGGATACACGAGCAGTACTTC. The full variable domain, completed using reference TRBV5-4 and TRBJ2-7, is ETGVTQSPTHLIKTRGQQVTLRCSSQSGHNTVSWYQQALGQGPQFIFQYYREEENGRGNFPPRFSGLQFPNYSSELNVNALELDDSALYLCASSSLAGGIHEQYFGPGTRLTVT.

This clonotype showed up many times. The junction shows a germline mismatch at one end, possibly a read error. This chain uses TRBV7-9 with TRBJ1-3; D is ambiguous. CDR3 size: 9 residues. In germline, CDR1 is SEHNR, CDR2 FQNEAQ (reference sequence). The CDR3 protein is CASGDTGDF. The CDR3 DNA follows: TGTGCCAGCGGCGATACCGGGGATTTT. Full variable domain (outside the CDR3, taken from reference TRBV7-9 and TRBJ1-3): DTGVSQNPRHKITKRGQNVTFRCDPISEHNRLYWYRQTLGQGPEFLTYFQNEAQLEKSRLLSDRFSAERPKGSFSTLEIQRTEQGDSAMYLCASGDTGDFGEGSWLTVV.

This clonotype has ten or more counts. In nucleotides, the CDR3 is TGTGCCAGCAGTTTGTTACGAGACAGGAGGGGGTTTGGTAATTCACCCCTCCACTTT. This sequence encodes CASSLLRDRRGFGNSPLHF. V is TRBV28 and J is TRBJ1-6, with D tentatively TRBD1 (6 bases). The CDR3 is made up of 19 amino acids. Germline V lookup: CDR1 MDHEN, CDR2 SYDVKM. Between the trimmed V and J ends, which lost 3 bases and 6 bases, there was a span of 24 bases.

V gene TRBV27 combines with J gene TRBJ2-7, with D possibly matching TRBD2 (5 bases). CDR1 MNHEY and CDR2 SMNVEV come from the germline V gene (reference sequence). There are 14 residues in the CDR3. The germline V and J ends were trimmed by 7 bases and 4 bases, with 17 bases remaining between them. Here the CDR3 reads CASKVLYGEYEQYF. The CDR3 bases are TGTGCCAGCAAGGTTCTGTACGGGGAATACGAGCAGTACTTC.

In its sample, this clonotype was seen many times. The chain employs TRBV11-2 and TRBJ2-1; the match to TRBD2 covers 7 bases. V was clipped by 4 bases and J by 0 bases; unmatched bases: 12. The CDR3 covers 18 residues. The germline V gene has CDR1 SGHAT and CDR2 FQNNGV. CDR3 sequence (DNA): TGTGCCAGCAGCTGGCCCCTGACTAGCCCGAGCTCCTACAATGAGCAGTTCTTC. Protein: CASSWPLTSPSSYNEQFF.

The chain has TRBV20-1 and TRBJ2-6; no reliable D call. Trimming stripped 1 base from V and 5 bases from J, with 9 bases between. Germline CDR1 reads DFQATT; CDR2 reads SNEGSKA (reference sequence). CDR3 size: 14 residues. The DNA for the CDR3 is TGCAGTGCTAGAGGCCCATGGTGGGCCAACGTCCTGACTTTC. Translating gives CSARGPWWANVLTF.

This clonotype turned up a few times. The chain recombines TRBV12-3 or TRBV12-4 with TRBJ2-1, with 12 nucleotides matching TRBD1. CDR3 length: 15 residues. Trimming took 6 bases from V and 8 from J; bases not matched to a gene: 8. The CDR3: CASSRGTGGGDEQFF. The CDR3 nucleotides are TGTGCCAGCAGCCGCGGGACAGGGGGCGGCGATGAGCAGTTCTTC.

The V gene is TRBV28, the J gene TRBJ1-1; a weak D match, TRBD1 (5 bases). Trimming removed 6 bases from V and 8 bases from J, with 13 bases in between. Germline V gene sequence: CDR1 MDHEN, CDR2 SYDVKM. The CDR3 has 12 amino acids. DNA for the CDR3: TGTGCCAGCAGCAGATCGACAGAGGAAGCTTTCTTT. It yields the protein CASSRSTEEAFF. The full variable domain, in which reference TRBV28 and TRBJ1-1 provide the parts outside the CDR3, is DVKVTQSSRYLVKRTGEKVFLECVQDMDHENMFWYRQDPGLGLRLIYFSYDVKMKEKGDIPEGYSVSREKKERFSLILESASTNQTSMYLCASSRSTEEAFFGQGTRLTVV.

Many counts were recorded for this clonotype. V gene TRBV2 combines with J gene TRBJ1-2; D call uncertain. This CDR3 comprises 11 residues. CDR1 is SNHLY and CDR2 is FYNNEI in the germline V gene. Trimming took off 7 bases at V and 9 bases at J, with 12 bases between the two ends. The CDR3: CASNNEWSYTF. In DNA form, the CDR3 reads TGTGCCAGCAACAACGAATGGAGCTACACCTTC.

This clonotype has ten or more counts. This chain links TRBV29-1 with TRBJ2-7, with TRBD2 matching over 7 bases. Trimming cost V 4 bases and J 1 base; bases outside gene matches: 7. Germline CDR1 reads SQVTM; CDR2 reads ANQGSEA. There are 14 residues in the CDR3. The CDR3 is CSVAGTSESYEQYF. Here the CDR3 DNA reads TGCAGCGTTGCGGGAACTAGCGAATCCTACGAGCAGTACTTC.

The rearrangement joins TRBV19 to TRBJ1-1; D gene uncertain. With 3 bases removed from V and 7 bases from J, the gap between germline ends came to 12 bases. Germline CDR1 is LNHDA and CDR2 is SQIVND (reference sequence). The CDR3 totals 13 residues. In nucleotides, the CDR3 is TGTGCCAGTAGTATTGTGGAATTCCGTGAAGCTTTCTTT. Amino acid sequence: CASSIVEFREAFF.

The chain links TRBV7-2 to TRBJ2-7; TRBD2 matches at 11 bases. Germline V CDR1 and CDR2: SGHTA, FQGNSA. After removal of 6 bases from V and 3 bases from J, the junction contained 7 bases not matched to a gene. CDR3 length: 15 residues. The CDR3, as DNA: TGTGCCAGCAGAAGACTAGCGGGAAAAGACTACGAGCAGTACTTC. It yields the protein CASRRLAGKDYEQYF.

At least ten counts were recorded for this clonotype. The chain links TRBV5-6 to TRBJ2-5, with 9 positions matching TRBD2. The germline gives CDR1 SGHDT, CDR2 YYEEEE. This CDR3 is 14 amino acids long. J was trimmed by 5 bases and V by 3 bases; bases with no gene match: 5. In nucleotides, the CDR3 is TGTGCCAGCAGCTCCGGGACTAGCCGGGAGACCCAGTACTTC. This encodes CASSSGTSRETQYF.

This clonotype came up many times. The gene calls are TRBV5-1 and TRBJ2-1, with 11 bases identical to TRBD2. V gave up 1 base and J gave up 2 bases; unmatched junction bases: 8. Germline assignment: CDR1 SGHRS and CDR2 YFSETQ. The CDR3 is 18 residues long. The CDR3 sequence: CASSLYSGRAYAYNEQFF. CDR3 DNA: TGCGCCAGCAGCTTGTATAGCGGGAGGGCCTATGCCTACAATGAGCAGTTCTTC. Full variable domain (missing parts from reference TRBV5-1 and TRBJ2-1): KAGVTQTPRYLIKTRGQQVTLSCSPISGHRSVSWYQQTPGQGLQFLFEYFSETQRNKGNFPGRFSGRQFSNSRSEMNVSTLELGDSALYLCASSLYSGRAYAYNEQFFGPGTRLTVL.

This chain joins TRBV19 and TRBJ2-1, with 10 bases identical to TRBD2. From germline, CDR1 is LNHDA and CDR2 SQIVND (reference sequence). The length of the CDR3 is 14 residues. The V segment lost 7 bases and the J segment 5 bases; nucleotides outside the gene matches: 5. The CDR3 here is CASTWTSGHNEQFF. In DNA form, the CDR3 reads TGTGCCAGTACCTGGACTAGCGGTCACAATGAGCAGTTCTTC.

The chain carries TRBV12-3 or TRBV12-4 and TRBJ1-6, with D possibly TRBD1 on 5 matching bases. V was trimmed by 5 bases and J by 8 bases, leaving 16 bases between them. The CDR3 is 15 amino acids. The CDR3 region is CASSALTVGYSPLHF. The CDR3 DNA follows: TGTGCCAGCAGTGCACTGACAGTGGGTTATTCACCCCTCCACTTT.

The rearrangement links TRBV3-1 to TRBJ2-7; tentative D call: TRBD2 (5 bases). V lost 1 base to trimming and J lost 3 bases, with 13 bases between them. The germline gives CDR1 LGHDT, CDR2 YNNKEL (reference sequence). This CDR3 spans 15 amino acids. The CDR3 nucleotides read TGTGCCAGCAGCCAAGTTTACTTACGGGGCTACGAGCAGTACTTC. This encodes CASSQVYLRGYEQYF.

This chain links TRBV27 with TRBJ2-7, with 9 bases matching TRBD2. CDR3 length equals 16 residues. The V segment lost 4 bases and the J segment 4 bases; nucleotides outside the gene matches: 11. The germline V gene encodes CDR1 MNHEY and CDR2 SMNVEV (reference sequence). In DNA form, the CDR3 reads TGTGCCAGCAGTTACCAAATGGCGGGAGGGCCGTACGAGCAGTACTTC. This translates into CASSYQMAGGPYEQYF.

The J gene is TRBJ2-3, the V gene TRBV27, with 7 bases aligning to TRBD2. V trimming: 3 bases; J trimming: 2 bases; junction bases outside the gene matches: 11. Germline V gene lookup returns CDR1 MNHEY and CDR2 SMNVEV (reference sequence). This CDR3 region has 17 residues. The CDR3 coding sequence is TGTGCCAGCAGTTTCCCCTCTGGAGCGGGGCCCACAGATACGCAGTATTTT. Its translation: CASSFPSGAGPTDTQYF.